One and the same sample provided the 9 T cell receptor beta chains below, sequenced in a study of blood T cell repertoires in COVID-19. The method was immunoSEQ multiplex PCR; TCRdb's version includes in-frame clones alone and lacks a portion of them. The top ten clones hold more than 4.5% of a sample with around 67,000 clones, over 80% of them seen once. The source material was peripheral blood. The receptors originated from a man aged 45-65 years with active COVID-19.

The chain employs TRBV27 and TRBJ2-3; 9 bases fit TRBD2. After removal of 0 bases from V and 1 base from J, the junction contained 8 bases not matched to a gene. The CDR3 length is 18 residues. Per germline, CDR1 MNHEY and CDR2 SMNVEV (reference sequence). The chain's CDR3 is CASSLSIWAGGGTDTQYF. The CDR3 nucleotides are TGTGCCAGCAGTTTATCGATCTGGGCGGGAGGGGGCACAGATACGCAGTATTTT.

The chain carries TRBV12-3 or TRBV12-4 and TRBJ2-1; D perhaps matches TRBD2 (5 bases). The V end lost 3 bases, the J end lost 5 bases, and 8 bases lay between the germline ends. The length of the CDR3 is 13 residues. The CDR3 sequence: CASSFMEDNEQFF. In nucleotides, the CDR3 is TGTGCCAGCAGTTTTATGGAGGACAATGAGCAGTTCTTC.

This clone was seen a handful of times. The CDR3 sequence: CASSTGGGLSGYTF. DNA of the CDR3: TGTGCCAGCAGCACAGGGGGGGGGTTGAGTGGCTACACCTTC. The chain carries TRBV4-2 and TRBJ1-2; TRBD1 agrees at 8 bases. The CDR3 contains 14 residues. The germline CDR1 and CDR2 sequences are LGHNA and YNFKEQ. The V segment lost 5 bases and the J segment 7 bases; nucleotides outside the gene matches: 9.

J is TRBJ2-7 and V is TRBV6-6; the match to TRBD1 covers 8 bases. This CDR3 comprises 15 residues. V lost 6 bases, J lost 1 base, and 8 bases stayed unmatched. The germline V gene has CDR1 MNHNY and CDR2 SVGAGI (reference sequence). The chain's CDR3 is CASRKGQALSYEQYF. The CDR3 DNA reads TGTGCCAGCAGAAAGGGACAGGCACTTTCCTACGAGCAGTACTTC.

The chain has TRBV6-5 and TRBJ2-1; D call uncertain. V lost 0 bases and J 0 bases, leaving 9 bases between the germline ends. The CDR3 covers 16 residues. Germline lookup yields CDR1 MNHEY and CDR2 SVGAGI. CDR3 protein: CASSYSFASSYNEQFF. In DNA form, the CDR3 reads TGTGCCAGCAGTTACTCGTTTGCGAGCTCCTACAATGAGCAGTTCTTC.

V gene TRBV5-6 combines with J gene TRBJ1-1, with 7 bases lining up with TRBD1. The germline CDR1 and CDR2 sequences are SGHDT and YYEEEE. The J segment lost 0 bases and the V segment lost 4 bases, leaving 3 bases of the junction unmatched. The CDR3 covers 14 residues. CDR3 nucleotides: TGTGCCAGCAGCCTCGGGACAGTGAACACTGAAGCTTTCTTT. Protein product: CASSLGTVNTEAFF.

In nucleotides, the CDR3 is TGTGCCAGCAGCGTTGGACAGGGGAGCAATCAGCCCCAGCATTTT. Translation gives CASSVGQGSNQPQHF. V usage is TRBV9 and J usage is TRBJ1-5; TRBD1 matches at 9 bases. With V trimmed by 2 bases and J by 1 base, 1 base remained unmatched. Germline CDR1 SGDLS, CDR2 YYNGEE. The CDR3 consists of 15 residues.

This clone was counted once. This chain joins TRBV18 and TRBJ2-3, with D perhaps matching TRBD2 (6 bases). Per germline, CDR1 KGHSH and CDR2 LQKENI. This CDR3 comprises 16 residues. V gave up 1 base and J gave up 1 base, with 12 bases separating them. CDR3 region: CASSPRPGEGTDTQYF. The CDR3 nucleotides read TGTGCCAGCTCACCACGGCCGGGGGAGGGCACAGATACGCAGTATTTT.

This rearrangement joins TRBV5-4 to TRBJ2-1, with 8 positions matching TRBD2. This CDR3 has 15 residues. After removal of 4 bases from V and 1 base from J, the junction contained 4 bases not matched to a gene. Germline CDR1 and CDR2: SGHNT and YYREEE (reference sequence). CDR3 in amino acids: CASSPERESYNEQFF. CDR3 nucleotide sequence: TGTGCCAGCAGCCCGGAGCGGGAGTCCTACAATGAGCAGTTCTTC.